The 5 T cell receptor beta chains presented below share a single source sample, sequenced in a study of CD8 T cells in ankylosing spondylitis. TCRdb re-derived calls from the 5' RACE reads in MiXCR, one entry per CDR3 protein. The sample has 200,000 to 300,000 distinct CDR3 sequences, roughly a quarter seen once; the top ten hold roughly 0.67%. Sequenced: blood, either unsorted or a sorted T cell fraction (not recorded which). These receptors were obtained from a male donor with ankylosing spondylitis or in good health (not recorded which).

The rearrangement joins TRBV20-1 to TRBJ2-1; D gene uncertain. From germline, CDR1 is DFQATT and CDR2 SNEGSKA (reference sequence). Trimming took off 6 bases at V and 4 bases at J, with 7 bases between the two ends. The CDR3 has 11 residues. CDR3 nucleotide sequence: TGCAGTGCGCAAGGGTACAATGAGCAGTTCTTC. It yields the protein CSAQGYNEQFF.

V gene TRBV6-1 combines with J gene TRBJ1-5; a weak D match, TRBD1 (5 bases). This CDR3 spans 15 amino acids. Germline assignment: CDR1 MNHNS and CDR2 SASEGT. With 5 bases removed from V and 7 bases from J, the gap between germline ends came to 18 bases. The CDR3 DNA reads TGTGCCAGCAGTCCTTCGGGGGACGGAGGGCAGCCCCAGCATTTT. This gives the protein CASSPSGDGGQPQHF.

The rearrangement joins TRBV5-1 to TRBJ2-1; 7 bases are a match to TRBD1. The CDR3 consists of 14 residues. With 1 base clipped from V and 9 bases from J, the junction kept 7 bases outside the gene matches. Per the germline V gene, CDR1 is SGHRS and CDR2 is YFSETQ. This CDR3 is CASSLNLDRPEQFF. The CDR3 DNA is TGCGCCAGCAGCTTGAATCTGGACAGGCCTGAGCAGTTCTTC.

This clonotype was seen more than once but under ten times. This sequence joins TRBV7-2 and TRBJ2-1; TRBD2 agrees at 7 bases. The germline V gene encodes CDR1 SGHTA and CDR2 FQGNSA. The CDR3 extends over 17 amino acids. V lost 0 bases and J lost 0; bases outside the gene matches: 5. CDR3: CASSLAPRGSSYNEQFF. CDR3 DNA sequence: TGTGCCAGCAGCTTAGCGCCGCGGGGGAGCTCCTACAATGAGCAGTTCTTC.

The chain combines TRBV15 with TRBJ1-2; no reliable D call. Germline CDR1 reads LNHNV; CDR2 reads YYDKDF (reference sequence). This CDR3 has 11 residues. V was shortened by 1 base and J by 10 bases, with 7 bases between the two germline ends. CDR3 sequence reads: CATSRANVYTF. The CDR3 DNA sequence: TGTGCCACCAGCAGAGCAAACGTCTACACCTTC. Filled out from reference TRBV15 and TRBJ1-2, the complete variable domain reads DAMVIQNPRYQVTQFGKPVTLSCSQTLNHNVMYWYQQKSSQAPKLLFHYYDKDFNNEADTPDNFQSRRPNTSFCFLDIRSPGLGDTAMYLCATSRANVYTFGSGTRLTVV.